This entry describes one T cell receptor (beta chain). The CDR3 has 16 amino acids. The V gene's germline CDR1 is GTSNPN and CDR2 SVGIG (reference sequence). V lost 3 bases and J 2 bases, leaving 16 bases between the germline ends. This sample was included in a study of technical replicates of blood from several donors. Here immunoSEQ multiplex PCR was the method, and the copy in TCRdb shows in-frame clones only, minus some. The sample holds 65,000 to 90,000 clones, almost 99% seen once. This receptor was identified in a human donor in good health. V is TRBV30 and J is TRBJ1-4; D unclear. The source material was T cells isolated from PBMCs. CDR3 protein: CAWSLRGRSTNEKLFF. DNA for the CDR3: TGTGCCTGGAGCCTCCGAGGGCGGTCGACTAATGAAAAACTGTTTTTT.